This T cell receptor beta chain is from a study of blood T cell repertoires in COVID-19. In the original workflow: Researchers report that nucleated cell counts were estimated from reference gene primer amplification. This table comes from immunoSEQ multiplex PCR, and its TCRdb copy is limited to in-frame clones, with some not included. V, J and clone size reflect that table, while D and trimming were determined from the DNA. The sample has 200,000 or so clones, over 75% seen once. Germline CDR1 MGHRA, CDR2 YSYEKL. This CDR3 spans 14 amino acids. The ends were cut back, 0 bases at V and 7 bases at J, with 12 bases in the middle. Grouping used clinical history reported by participants in a survey and questionnaire.

The TCR sequence derives from a woman aged 18-29 years in a cohort exposed to, infected with or recovered from COVID-19 (not recorded which). Sequencing input: PBMCs or T cells enriched from blood (not recorded which). The chain combines TRBV4-1 with TRBJ1-2; D is ambiguous. The CDR3: CASSQELGVGGYTF. DNA of the CDR3: TGCGCCAGCAGCCAAGAACTTGGAGTAGGTGGCTACACCTTC.